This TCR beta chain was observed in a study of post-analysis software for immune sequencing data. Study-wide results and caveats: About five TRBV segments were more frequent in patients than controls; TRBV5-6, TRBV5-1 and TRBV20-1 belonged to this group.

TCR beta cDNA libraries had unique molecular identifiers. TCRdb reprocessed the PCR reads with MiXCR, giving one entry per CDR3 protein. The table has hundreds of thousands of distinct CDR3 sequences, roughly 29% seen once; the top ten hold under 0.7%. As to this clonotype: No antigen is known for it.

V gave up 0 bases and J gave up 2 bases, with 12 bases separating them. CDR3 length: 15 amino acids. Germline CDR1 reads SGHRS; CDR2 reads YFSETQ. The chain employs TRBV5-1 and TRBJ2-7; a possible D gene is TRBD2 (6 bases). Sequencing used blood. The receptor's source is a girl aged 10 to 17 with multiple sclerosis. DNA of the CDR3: TGCGCCAGCAGCTTGGAAGGGGTAGCGGCCTACGAGCAGTACTTC. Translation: CASSLEGVAAYEQYF.